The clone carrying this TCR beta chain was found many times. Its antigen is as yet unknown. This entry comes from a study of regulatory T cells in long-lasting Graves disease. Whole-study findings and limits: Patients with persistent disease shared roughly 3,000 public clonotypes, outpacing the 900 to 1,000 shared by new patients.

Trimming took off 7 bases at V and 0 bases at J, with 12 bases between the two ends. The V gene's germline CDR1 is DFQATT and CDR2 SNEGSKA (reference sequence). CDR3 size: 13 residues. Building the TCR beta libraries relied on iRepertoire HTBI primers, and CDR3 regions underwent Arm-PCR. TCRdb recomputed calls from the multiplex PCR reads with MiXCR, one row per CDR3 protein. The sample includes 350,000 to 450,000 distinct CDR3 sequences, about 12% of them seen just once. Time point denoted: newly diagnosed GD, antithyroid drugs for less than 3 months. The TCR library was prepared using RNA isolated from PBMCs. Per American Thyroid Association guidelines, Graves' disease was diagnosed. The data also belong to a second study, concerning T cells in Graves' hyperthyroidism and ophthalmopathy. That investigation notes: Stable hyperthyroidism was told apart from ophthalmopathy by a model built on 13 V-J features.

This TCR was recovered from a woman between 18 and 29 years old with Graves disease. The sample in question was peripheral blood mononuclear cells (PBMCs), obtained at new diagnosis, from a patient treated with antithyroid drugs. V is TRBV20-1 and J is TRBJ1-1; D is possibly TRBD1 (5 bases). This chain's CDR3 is CSGRRDLNTEAFF. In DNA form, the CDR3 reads TGCAGTGGCAGACGGGACTTGAACACTGAAGCTTTCTTT.